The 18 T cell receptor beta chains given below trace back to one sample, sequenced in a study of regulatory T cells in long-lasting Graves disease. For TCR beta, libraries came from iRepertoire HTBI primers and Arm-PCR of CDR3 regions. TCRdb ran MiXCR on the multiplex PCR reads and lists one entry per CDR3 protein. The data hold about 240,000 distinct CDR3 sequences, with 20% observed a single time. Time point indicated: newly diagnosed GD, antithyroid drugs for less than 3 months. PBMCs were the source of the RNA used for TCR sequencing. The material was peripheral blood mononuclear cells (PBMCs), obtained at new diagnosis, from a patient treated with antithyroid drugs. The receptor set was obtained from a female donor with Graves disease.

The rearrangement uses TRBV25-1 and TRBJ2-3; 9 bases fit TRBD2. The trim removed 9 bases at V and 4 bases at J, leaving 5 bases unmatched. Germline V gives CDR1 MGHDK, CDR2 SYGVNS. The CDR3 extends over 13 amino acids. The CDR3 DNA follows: TGTGCCAGTGCGGGGGGGCTCGCAGATACGCAGTATTTT. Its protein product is CASAGGLADTQYF.

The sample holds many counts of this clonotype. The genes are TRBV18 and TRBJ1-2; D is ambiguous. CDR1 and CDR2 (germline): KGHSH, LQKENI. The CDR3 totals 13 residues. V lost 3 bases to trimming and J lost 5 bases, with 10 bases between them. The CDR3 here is CASSPSKEYGYTF. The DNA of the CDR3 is TGTGCCAGCTCACCTTCCAAGGAATATGGCTACACCTTC.

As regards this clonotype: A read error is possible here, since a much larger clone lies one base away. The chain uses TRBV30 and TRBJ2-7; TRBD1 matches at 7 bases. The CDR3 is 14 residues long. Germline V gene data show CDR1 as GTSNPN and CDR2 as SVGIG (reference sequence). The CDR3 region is CAWTGTVHSYGQYF. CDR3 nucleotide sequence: TGTGCCTGGACCGGGACAGTTCACTCCTACGGGCAGTACTTC.

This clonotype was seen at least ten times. CDR3 sequence: CASSRSIQGATGELFF. The CDR3 coding sequence is TGTGCCAGCAGCCGATCTATACAGGGGGCCACCGGGGAGCTGTTTTTT. The gene calls are TRBV7-6 and TRBJ2-2; TRBD1 matches 9 bases. Per germline, CDR1 SGHVS and CDR2 FNYEAQ. J was trimmed by 4 bases and V by 5 bases; bases with no gene match: 8. The CDR3 covers 16 residues.

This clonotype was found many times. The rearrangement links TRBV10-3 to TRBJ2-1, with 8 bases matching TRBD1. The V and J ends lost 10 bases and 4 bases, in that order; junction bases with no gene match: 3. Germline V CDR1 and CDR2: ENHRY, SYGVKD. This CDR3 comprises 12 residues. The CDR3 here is CASRDRYNEQFF. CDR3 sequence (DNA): TGTGCCAGCCGGGACAGGTACAATGAGCAGTTCTTC.

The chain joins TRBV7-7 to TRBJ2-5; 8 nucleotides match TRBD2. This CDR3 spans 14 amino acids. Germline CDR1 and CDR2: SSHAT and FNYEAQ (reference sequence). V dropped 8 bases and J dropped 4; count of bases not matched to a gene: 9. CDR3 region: CASARAGGVETQYF. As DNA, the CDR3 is TGTGCCAGCGCTCGGGCGGGAGGAGTAGAGACCCAGTACTTC.

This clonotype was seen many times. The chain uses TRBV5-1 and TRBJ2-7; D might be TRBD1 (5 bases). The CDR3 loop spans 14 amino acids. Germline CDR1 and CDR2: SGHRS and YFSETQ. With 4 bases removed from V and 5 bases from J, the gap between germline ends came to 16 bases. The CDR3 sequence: CASSGRAQRDEQYF. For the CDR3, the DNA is TGCGCCAGCAGCGGCAGGGCCCAACGGGACGAGCAGTACTTC. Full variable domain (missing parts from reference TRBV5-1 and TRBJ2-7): KAGVTQTPRYLIKTRGQQVTLSCSPISGHRSVSWYQQTPGQGLQFLFEYFSETQRNKGNFPGRFSGRQFSNSRSEMNVSTLELGDSALYLCASSGRAQRDEQYFGPGTRLTVT.

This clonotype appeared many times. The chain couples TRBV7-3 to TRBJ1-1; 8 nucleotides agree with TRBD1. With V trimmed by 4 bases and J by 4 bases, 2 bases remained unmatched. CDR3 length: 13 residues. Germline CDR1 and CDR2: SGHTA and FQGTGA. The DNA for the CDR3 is TGTGCCAGCAGCTACGACAGGGGCACTGAAGCTTTCTTT. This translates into CASSYDRGTEAFF. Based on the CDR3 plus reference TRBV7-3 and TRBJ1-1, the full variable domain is GAGVSQTPSNKVTEKGKYVELRCDPISGHTALYWYRQSLGQGPEFLIYFQGTGAADDSGLPNDRFFAVRPEGSVSTLKIQRTERGDSAVYLCASSYDRGTEAFFGQGTRLTVV.

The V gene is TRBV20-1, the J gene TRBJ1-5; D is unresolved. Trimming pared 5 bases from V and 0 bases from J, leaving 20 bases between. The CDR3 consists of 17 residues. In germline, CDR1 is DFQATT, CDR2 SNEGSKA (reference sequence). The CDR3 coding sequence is TGCAGTGCTTATCCCGGCGGCGCACTAAATAGCAATCAGCCCCAGCATTTT. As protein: CSAYPGGALNSNQPQHF.

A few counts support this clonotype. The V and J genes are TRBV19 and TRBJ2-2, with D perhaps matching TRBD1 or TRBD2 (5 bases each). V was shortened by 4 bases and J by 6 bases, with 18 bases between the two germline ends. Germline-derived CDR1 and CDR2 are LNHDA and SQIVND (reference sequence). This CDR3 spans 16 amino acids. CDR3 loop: CASSRGRVRGAGELFF. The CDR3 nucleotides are TGTGCCAGTAGTAGGGGCAGGGTGCGAGGGGCCGGGGAGCTGTTTTTT.

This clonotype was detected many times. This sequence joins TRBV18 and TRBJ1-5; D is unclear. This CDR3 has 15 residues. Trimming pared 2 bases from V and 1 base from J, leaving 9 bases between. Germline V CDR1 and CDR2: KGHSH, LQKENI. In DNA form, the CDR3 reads TGTGCCAGCTCACCAGAGCACGGGAGCAATCAGCCCCAGCATTTT. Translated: CASSPEHGSNQPQHF.

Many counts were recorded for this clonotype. As DNA, the CDR3 is TGTGCCAGCAGTGAGCGGAACGAGCCCCAGCATTTT. Translated, it gives CASSERNEPQHF. This chain uses TRBV2 with TRBJ1-5; D remains ambiguous. This CDR3 spans 12 amino acids. Trimming shortened V by 3 bases and J by 8 bases, and 8 bases separated the two germline ends. Germline CDR1 SNHLY, CDR2 FYNNEI. The variable domain in full, with the rest retrieved from reference TRBV2 and TRBJ1-5, is EPEVTQTPSHQVTQMGQEVILRCVPISNHLYFYWYRQILGQKVEFLVSFYNNEISEKSEIFDDQFSVERPDGSNFTLKIRSTKLEDSAMYFCASSERNEPQHFGDGTRLSIL.

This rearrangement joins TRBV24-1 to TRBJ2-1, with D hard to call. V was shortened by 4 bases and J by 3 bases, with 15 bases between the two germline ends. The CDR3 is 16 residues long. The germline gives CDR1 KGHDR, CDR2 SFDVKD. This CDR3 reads CATSDSPRTLYNEQFF. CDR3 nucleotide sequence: TGTGCCACCAGTGACAGCCCTAGAACACTCTACAATGAGCAGTTCTTC.

Here the CDR3 reads CSAGPFGRRYNEQFF. DNA for the CDR3: TGCAGTGCCGGTCCTTTTGGGCGGAGGTACAATGAGCAGTTCTTC. The chain links TRBV20-1 to TRBJ2-1, with a possible D match to TRBD2 (5 bases). The CDR3 loop spans 15 amino acids. Trimming cost V 6 bases and J 4 bases, with 19 bases left between them. Looked up from germline, CDR1 is DFQATT and CDR2 is SNEGSKA (reference sequence).

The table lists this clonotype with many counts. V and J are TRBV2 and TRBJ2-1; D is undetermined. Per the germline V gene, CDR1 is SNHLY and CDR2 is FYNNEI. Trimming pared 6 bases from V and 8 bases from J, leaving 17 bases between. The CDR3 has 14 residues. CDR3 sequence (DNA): TGTGCCAGCAGCTACACCGGATGGGTGGATGAGCAGTTCTTC. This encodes CASSYTGWVDEQFF. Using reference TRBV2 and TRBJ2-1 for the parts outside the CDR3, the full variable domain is EPEVTQTPSHQVTQMGQEVILRCVPISNHLYFYWYRQILGQKVEFLVSFYNNEISEKSEIFDDQFSVERPDGSNFTLKIRSTKLEDSAMYFCASSYTGWVDEQFFGPGTRLTVL.

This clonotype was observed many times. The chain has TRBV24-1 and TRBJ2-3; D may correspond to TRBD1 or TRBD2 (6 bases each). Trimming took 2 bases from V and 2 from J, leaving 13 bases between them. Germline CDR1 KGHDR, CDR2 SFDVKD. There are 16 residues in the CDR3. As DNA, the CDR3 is TGTGCCACCAGTGATTCGCGGGACACGTACACAGATACGCAGTATTTT. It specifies CATSDSRDTYTDTQYF.

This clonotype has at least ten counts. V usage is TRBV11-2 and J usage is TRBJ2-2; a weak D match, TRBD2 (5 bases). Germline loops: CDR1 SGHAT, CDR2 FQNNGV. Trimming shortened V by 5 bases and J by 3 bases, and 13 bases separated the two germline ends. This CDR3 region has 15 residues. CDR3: CASSLWTHYTGELFF. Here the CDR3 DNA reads TGTGCCAGCAGCCTTTGGACTCATTACACCGGGGAGCTGTTTTTT. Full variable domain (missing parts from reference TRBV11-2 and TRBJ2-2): EAGVAQSPRYKIIEKRQSVAFWCNPISGHATLYWYQQILGQGPKLLIQFQNNGVVDDSQLPKDRFSAERLKGVDSTLKIQPAKLEDSAVYLCASSLWTHYTGELFFGEGSRLTVL.

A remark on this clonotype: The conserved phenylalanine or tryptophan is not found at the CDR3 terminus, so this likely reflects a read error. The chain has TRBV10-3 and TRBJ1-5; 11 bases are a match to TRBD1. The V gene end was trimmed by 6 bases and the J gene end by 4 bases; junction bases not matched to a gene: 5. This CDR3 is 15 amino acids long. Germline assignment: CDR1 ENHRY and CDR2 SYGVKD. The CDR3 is CAIREGQGENQPQHL. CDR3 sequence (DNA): TGTGCCATCAGGGAGGGACAGGGGGAGAATCAGCCCCAGCATCTT.